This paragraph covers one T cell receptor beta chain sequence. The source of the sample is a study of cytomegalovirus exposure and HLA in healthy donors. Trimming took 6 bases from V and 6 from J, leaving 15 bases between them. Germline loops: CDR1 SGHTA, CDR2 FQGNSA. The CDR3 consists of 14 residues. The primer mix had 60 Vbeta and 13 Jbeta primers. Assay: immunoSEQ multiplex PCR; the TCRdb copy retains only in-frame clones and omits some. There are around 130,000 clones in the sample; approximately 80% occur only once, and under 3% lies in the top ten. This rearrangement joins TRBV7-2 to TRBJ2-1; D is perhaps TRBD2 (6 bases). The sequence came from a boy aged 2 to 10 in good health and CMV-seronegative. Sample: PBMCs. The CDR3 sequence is CASRGGVFINEQFF. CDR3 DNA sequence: TGTGCCAGCAGGGGAGGTGTTTTCATCAATGAGCAGTTCTTC.